What follows describes a single T cell receptor beta chain. It was with random hexamers that 0.5 to 1 ug RNA was reverse transcribed. An immunoSEQ multiplex PCR generated amplified TCR beta CDR3 products spanning 54 Vbeta and 13 Jbeta. Each CDR3 protein is one row after TCRdb ran MiXCR on the immunoSEQ multiplex PCR reads. The sample yields over 95,000 distinct CDR3 sequences, about 90% seen once. The data derive from a study of CD8 T cells in Susac syndrome. Sequencing targeted TCR beta in blood CD8+ and CD4+ T cells. The controls were healthy donors who were matched for age and sex. Isolation of CD8+ and CD4+ T cells was performed negatively, whereas enrichment of TEMRA cells was done by FACS. The TCR originated in a human donor in good health. The sequenced sample consisted of CD4+ T cells from PBMCs.

Written as DNA, the CDR3 is TGTGCCAGCAGCTTCAGGGGGTCGGGCTCCTACGAGCAGTACTTC. Its protein is CASSFRGSGSYEQYF. The chain links TRBV7-2 to TRBJ2-7; 7 nucleotides match TRBD1. With V trimmed by 3 bases and J by 0 bases, 5 bases remained unmatched. The CDR3 sequence is 15 residues long. The germline V gene has CDR1 SGHTA and CDR2 FQGNSA. The full variable domain, in which reference TRBV7-2 and TRBJ2-7 provide the parts outside the CDR3, is GAGVSQSPSNKVTEKGKDVELRCDPISGHTALYWYRQSLGQGLEFLIYFQGNSAPDKSGLPSDRFSAERTGGSVSTLTIQRTQQEDSAVYLCASSFRGSGSYEQYFGPGTRLTVT.